Each of the 20 T cell receptor beta chains below was sequenced from the same sample in a study of response to subunit inactivated influenza vaccine. TCRdb reanalysed the RT-PCR reads using MiXCR and keeps one entry per CDR3 protein. The repertoire holds 750,000 to 850,000 distinct CDR3 sequences, with roughly 18% as singletons. The material was PBMCs from blood, obtained roughly 5 days after vaccination. Receptors were obtained from a man aged 45-60 years who received an inactivated influenza vaccine.

CDR3 coding DNA: TGTGCCAGCAGTCGCCCCCGAGACAGACAAAACATTCAGTACTTC. Amino acid sequence: CASSRPRDRQNIQYF. The chain employs TRBV12-3 or TRBV12-4 and TRBJ2-4; a possible D gene is TRBD1 (5 bases). The CDR3 extends over 15 amino acids. V was shortened by 5 bases and J by 5 bases, with 16 bases between the two germline ends.

This clonotype was seen only a few times. Mismatch with germline at one junction end may stem from a read error. The chain joins TRBV7-7 to TRBJ2-1; weak D call: TRBD2 (5 bases). Germline assignment: CDR1 SSHAT and CDR2 FNYEAQ (reference sequence). The CDR3 runs 13 residues. The CDR3 nucleotides are TGTGCTAGCAGCTTAGCGTGGGGTTATGAGCAGTTCTTC. Amino acid sequence: CASSLAWGYEQFF.

The gene calls are TRBV7-9 and TRBJ2-1, with 10 bases lining up with TRBD1. Looked up from germline, CDR1 is SEHNR and CDR2 is FQNEAQ (reference sequence). V lost 5 bases, J lost 6 bases, and 4 bases stayed unmatched. The CDR3 consists of 14 residues. CDR3 in amino acids: CASSQWTGGNEQFF. The CDR3 coding sequence is TGTGCCAGCAGCCAATGGACAGGGGGCAATGAGCAGTTCTTC.

The chain uses TRBV3-1 and TRBJ1-2, with D tentatively TRBD1 (6 bases). The V and J ends lost 1 base and 7 bases respectively, with 13 bases between them. The CDR3 totals 14 residues. Germline V CDR1 and CDR2: LGHDT, YNNKEL (reference sequence). CDR3 residues: CASSQGTALVGYTF. The CDR3, as DNA: TGTGCCAGCAGCCAAGGGACAGCATTGGTTGGCTACACCTTC.

The rearrangement joins TRBV12-3 or TRBV12-4 to TRBJ2-5, with no clear D. The CDR3 spans 15 residues. Trimming stripped 3 bases from V and 4 bases from J, with 15 bases between. CDR3 in amino acids: CASSFLLVGRETQYF. CDR3 nucleotide sequence: TGTGCCAGCAGTTTTTTATTAGTAGGGCGAGAGACCCAGTACTTC.

This rearrangement joins TRBV12-3 or TRBV12-4 to TRBJ1-2; D not resolved. V dropped 5 bases and J dropped 8 bases, with 12 bases sitting between them. This CDR3 region has 12 residues. This CDR3 is CASSPDFSGYTF. DNA of the CDR3: TGTGCCAGCAGTCCAGACTTTAGCGGCTACACCTTC.

This clonotype was observed a few times. V and J are TRBV6-5 and TRBJ1-2, with 9 bases that match TRBD1. This CDR3 spans 14 amino acids. The V gene's germline CDR1 is MNHEY and CDR2 SVGAGI. Losses at the gene ends were 2 bases for V and 8 bases for J; bases not matched to a gene: 6. CDR3: CASSYMGQGDGYTF. The CDR3 nucleotides are TGTGCCAGCAGTTACATGGGACAGGGCGACGGCTACACCTTC.

V usage is TRBV6-5 and J usage is TRBJ2-7; 13 positions agree with TRBD2. The germline gives CDR1 MNHEY, CDR2 SVGAGI. V gave up 0 bases and J gave up 4 bases; unmatched junction bases: 9. The CDR3 extends over 18 amino acids. The CDR3 loop is CASSYSSPGTSGMYEQYF. The CDR3 bases are TGTGCCAGCAGTTACTCAAGCCCCGGGACTAGCGGGATGTACGAGCAGTACTTC.

This clonotype was detected many times. The genes are TRBV5-5 and TRBJ1-1; a possible D gene is TRBD1 (5 bases). Trimming removed 0 bases at V and 4 bases at J, with 13 bases between. The CDR3 covers 15 residues. Germline V gene sequence: CDR1 SGHKS, CDR2 YYEKEE (reference sequence). CDR3 in amino acids: CASSLARVGSTEAFF. CDR3 in DNA: TGTGCCAGCAGCTTGGCCAGGGTGGGTTCCACTGAAGCTTTCTTT.

The V and J genes are TRBV7-2 and TRBJ2-3; no clear D gene. This CDR3 has 15 amino acids. V dropped 1 base and J dropped 2 bases, with 10 bases sitting between them. Germline V gene lookup returns CDR1 SGHTA and CDR2 FQGNSA. The DNA of the CDR3 is TGTGCCAGCAGCTTAGGGCCCATTTCCACAGATACGCAGTATTTT. Its protein is CASSLGPISTDTQYF.

This clonotype was seen a few times. J is TRBJ2-1 and V is TRBV20-1; unclear D gene. The CDR3 is 13 residues long. Between the trimmed V and J ends, which lost 2 bases and 4 bases, there was a span of 9 bases. Germline V lookup: CDR1 DFQATT, CDR2 SNEGSKA (reference sequence). The DNA of the CDR3 is TGCAGTGCTAGACAGTACCTATACAATGAGCAGTTCTTC. This encodes CSARQYLYNEQFF.

This clonotype was counted a few times. This chain joins TRBV12-3 or TRBV12-4 and TRBJ1-1; a possible D gene is TRBD1 (6 bases). The CDR3 totals 15 residues. Trimming stripped 6 bases from V and 1 base from J, with 15 bases between. The CDR3 DNA reads TGTGCCAGCAGGGTGGGTTTAGGGGGGAACACTGAAGCTTTCTTT. This encodes CASRVGLGGNTEAFF.

This clonotype was picked up a small number of times. This chain connects TRBV20-1 to TRBJ2-3, with D tentatively TRBD1 (5 bases). Trimming shortened V by 3 bases and J by 2 bases, and 15 bases separated the two germline ends. The CDR3 spans 15 residues. The germline CDR1 and CDR2 sequences are DFQATT and SNEGSKA (reference sequence). The CDR3 DNA reads as TGCAGTGCTAGTTACAGGCTCCAGACCACAGATACGCAGTATTTT. This codes for CSASYRLQTTDTQYF.

This clonotype has a count of ten or more. The chain links TRBV12-3 or TRBV12-4 to TRBJ2-2; TRBD1 or TRBD2 may be the D gene (5 bases each). The CDR3 is 15 amino acids. The ends were cut back, 5 bases at V and 3 bases at J, with 13 bases in the middle. In DNA form, the CDR3 reads TGTGCCAGCAGTCTCGGGGACCGTTACACCGGGGAGCTGTTTTTT. Encoded protein: CASSLGDRYTGELFF.

J is TRBJ2-1 and V is TRBV5-8; 7 bases fit TRBD1. With V trimmed by 5 bases and J by 5 bases, 7 bases remained unmatched. CDR1 is SGHTS and CDR2 is YDEGEE in the germline V gene. This CDR3 contains 14 residues. The CDR3 nucleotides read TGTGCCAGCAGGCGGACAGGCCTCGACAATGAGCAGTTCTTC. It encodes CASRRTGLDNEQFF. Looking up the rest from reference TRBV5-8 and TRBJ2-1 gives the full variable domain: EAGVTQSPTHLIKTRGQQATLRCSPISGHTSVYWYQQALGLGLQFLLWYDEGEERNRGNFPPRFSGRQFPNYSSELNVNALELEDSALYLCASRRTGLDNEQFFGPGTRLTVL.

This clonotype has only a few counts. The V gene is TRBV29-1, the J gene TRBJ2-7, with no clear D. V lost 5 bases and J 0 bases, leaving 5 bases between the germline ends. Germline CDR1 and CDR2: SQVTM and ANQGSEA. The CDR3 covers 11 residues. For the CDR3, the DNA is TGCAGCGTTTGGATCTCCTACGAGCAGTACTTC. Encoded protein: CSVWISYEQYF.

The chain couples TRBV6-2 or TRBV6-3 to TRBJ2-3; TRBD2 matches at 12 bases. With 2 bases clipped from V and 6 bases from J, the junction kept 9 bases outside the gene matches. Looked up from germline, CDR1 is MNHEY and CDR2 is SVGEGT. There are 17 residues in the CDR3. The CDR3: CASSYETSGRYLDTQYF. The CDR3 coding sequence is TGTGCCAGCAGTTACGAGACTAGCGGGAGATATCTGGATACGCAGTATTTT.

In this sample, this clonotype turned up a few times. J is TRBJ2-3 and V is TRBV6-2 or TRBV6-3; 7 bases fit TRBD2. The germline V gene encodes CDR1 MNHEY and CDR2 SVGEGT. J lost 8 bases, V lost 6 bases, and 5 bases had no gene match. The CDR3 has 12 residues. CDR3 protein: CASRRLAATQYF. As DNA, the CDR3 is TGTGCCAGCAGGCGACTAGCTGCTACGCAGTATTTT.

V is TRBV20-1 and J is TRBJ1-1; tentatively, D is TRBD1 (6 bases). Germline values: CDR1 DFQATT, CDR2 SNEGSKA (reference sequence). The CDR3 runs 14 residues. V was clipped by 1 base and J by 6 bases, with 15 bases between them. The CDR3 DNA follows: TGCAGTGCTAGAGTTTACCGGGACAAATCTGAAGCTTTCTTT. Its translation is CSARVYRDKSEAFF.

This chain links TRBV7-2 with TRBJ1-2, with 7 bases lining up with TRBD1. V was pared by 5 bases and J by 4 bases, with 7 bases of the junction left unmatched. The germline CDR1 and CDR2 sequences are SGHTA and FQGNSA. CDR3 length: 14 residues. The CDR3 is CASSLRDRSYGYTF. In nucleotides, the CDR3 is TGTGCCAGCAGCCTCCGGGACAGAAGCTATGGCTACACCTTC.